This T cell receptor (beta chain) was found in a study of shared clonotypes between healthy human individuals. Study findings and constraints: Clonotype sharing levels among donors were expected to vary with sequencing depth.

Germline V gives CDR1 SGHDT, CDR2 YYEEEE. J gave up 7 bases and V 1 base, and 5 bases lay outside the gene matches. The CDR3 runs to 15 residues. Turning to this clone: Its cognate antigen is unknown.

The authors split each subset's genomic DNA evenly across several immunoSEQ plates. Sequenced by immunoSEQ multiplex PCR; TCRdb stores in-frame clones only, minus some. The repertoire consists of roughly 2 million clones, with 90% to 96% occurring once and the leading ten covering roughly 0.13%. The specimen sequenced was naive CD4+ T cells sorted from blood. Subset defined: CD45RA+ positively selected. The receptor's source is a young man in good health. The chain carries TRBV5-6 and TRBJ2-1, with 10 bases identical to TRBD2. CDR3 nucleotide sequence: TGTGCCAGCAGCTTGCCGGGACTAGCGTGGAATGAGCAGTTCTTC. This translates into CASSLPGLAWNEQFF.